This T cell receptor beta chain originates from a study of T cell responses to AZD1222 COVID-19 vaccine. Regarding the study as a whole: The study identified only five to seven AZD1222 recipients as seropositive at baseline.

This CDR3 is built from 14 residues. The germline V gene has CDR1 SGHTA and CDR2 FQGNSA. After removal of 5 bases from V and 1 base from J, the junction contained 0 bases not matched to a gene. Produced via immunoSEQ multiplex PCR; TCRdb's table is partial and in-frame only. The profile shows about 120,000 clones, approximately 84% of them singletons. As for this clone: Its target is not known.

Sequences were derived from peripheral blood, sampled on day 0 of AZD1222 vaccination. The TCR comes from an adult in good health. V and J are TRBV7-2 and TRBJ2-3, with TRBD2 matching over 10 bases. CDR3 protein: CASSTSGGTDTQYF. The CDR3 DNA reads as TGTGCCAGCAGCACTAGCGGGGGCACAGATACGCAGTATTTT.